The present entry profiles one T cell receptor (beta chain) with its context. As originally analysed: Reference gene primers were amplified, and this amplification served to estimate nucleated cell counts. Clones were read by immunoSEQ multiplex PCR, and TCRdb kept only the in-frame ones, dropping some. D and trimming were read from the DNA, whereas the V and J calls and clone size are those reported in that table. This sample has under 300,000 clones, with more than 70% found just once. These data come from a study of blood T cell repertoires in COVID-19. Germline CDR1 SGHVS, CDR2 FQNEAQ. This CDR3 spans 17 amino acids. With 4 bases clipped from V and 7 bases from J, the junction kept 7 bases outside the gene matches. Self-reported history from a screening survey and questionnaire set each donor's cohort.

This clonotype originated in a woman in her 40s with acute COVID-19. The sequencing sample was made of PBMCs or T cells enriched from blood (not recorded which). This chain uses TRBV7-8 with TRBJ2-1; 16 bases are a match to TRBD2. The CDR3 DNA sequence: TGTGCCAGCAGCTCGGGACTAGCGGGAGGGCCGGGGAATGAGCAGTTCTTC. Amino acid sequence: CASSSGLAGGPGNEQFF.